Sequencing of this T cell receptor (beta chain) was carried out in a study of T cells in localized non-small cell lung cancer (dated by TCRdb to about 2020). Turning to the overall study: T cell repertoires of 200 to 250 early-stage NSCLC patients were analyzed, with tumors being compared against uninvolved tumor-adjacent lungs. The cohort comprised some 240 treatment-naïve NSCLC patients with resected, localized lung tumors. The mean age of the NSCLC patients was 50 to 85 years, with 120 to 150 men and 100 to 110 women. What the work shows at the level of the full study, not this receptor alone: The highest T cell clonality was observed in uninvolved tumor-adjacent lung, where clonality exceeded that of tumor, suggesting that antigenic responses were more focused in uninvolved tumor-adjacent lung. Because of the exploratory design, TCR variables were selected using unadjusted p-values without false-discovery rate correction. Longer overall survival was associated with higher blood T cell density, whereas shorter survival was associated with higher adjacent-lung clonality. Because multi-region sequencing of the tumors was not done, intratumor heterogeneity could not be ruled out. A median of around 57 of the top 100 tumor clones were detected in paired uninvolved adjacent lung, and 28 of these tumor clones were also found among the top 100 clones of the paired uninvolved adjacent lung.

As regards this clone: Its antigen remains unidentified. Base qualities are not provided; no much larger clone lies one nucleotide away.

At diagnosis, peripheral blood, uninvolved tumor-adjacent lung and tumor were collected and were preserved as a mix of fresh-frozen and FFPE material. For TCR repertoire profiling, the blood samples were analyzed as peripheral blood mononuclear cells. The immunoSEQ Assay was used to sequence TCR beta CDR3 regions from DNA. On the authors' methods: To compute T cell density, TCR beta template counts were normalized to usable DNA, which was estimated by amplifying housekeeping genes. The preseqR package was used to estimate richness by extrapolating to 400,000 templates for PBMC samples and to 120,000 templates for tissue samples. Clonality was calculated as one minus Pielou's evenness. Differential abundance testing on productive amino-acid clonotypes, with a minimum total count of 5 and an alpha of 0.1, was used to identify tissue-enriched TCRs. The Jaccard Index and the Morisita Overlap Index were used to measure repertoire overlap between compartments. GLIPH grouped TCR beta CDR3s together with public tetramer-defined viral CDR3s, and a viral motif had to include at least three viral sequences and show V-gene enrichment. TCRdb limited this immuneACCESS table to in-frame rearrangements with V and J called. A share of clones is missing; checked studies link under half to unresolved V genes, and the rest is unexplained. The DNA gave D and trimming, while V, J and clone size come from that table. The sample yields over 45,000 clones; 85% to 90% were counted once. The leading ten clones occupy 20% to 25% of the sample.

Taken from cysteine to phenylalanine, the CDR3 has 15 residues. Left in the record is the CDR3 DNA by itself, 45 bases read in frame from the first base. Per the germline V gene (reference sequence), WNHNN is the CDR1 and SYGVQD is the CDR2. Cut back by 3 bases and 0 bases, the V and J ends lie 11 bases apart. Sequences were derived from peripheral blood, sampled before any cancer treatment. Recombination linked TRBV10-1 to TRBJ2-5; TRBD2 is a weak D gene call, 5 bases matching. The sequence came from a man aged 35-75 years with stage I squamous cell lung carcinoma. The sequence in DNA is TGCGCCAGCAGTGACCGCGCGGGCGACCAAGAGACCCAGTACTTC. Its protein product is CASSDRAGDQETQYF.